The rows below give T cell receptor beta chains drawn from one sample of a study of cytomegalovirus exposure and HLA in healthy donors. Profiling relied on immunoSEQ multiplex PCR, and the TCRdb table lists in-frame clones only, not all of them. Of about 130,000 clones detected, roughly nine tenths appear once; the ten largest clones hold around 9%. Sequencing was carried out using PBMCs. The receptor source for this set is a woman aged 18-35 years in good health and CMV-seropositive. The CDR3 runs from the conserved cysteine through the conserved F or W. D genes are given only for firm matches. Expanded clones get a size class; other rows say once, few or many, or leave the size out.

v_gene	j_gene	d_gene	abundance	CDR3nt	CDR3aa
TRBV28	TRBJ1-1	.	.	TGTGCCAGCAGTTCAACAGGGCCGGAAGCTTTCTTT	CASSSTGPEAFF
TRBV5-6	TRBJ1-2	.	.	TGTGCCAGCAGCCCGCGGGAGTACGGTGGCTATGGCTACACCTTC	CASSPREYGGYGYTF
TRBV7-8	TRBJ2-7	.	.	TGTGCCAGCAGCGGGGACTCTAGGGCTTTCTACGAGCAGTACTTC	CASSGDSRAFYEQYF
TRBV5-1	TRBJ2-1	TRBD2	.	TGCGCCAGCAGCTTGAAGGCCGGACTAGCGGATTACAATGAGCAGTTCTTC	CASSLKAGLADYNEQFF
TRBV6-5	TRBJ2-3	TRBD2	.	TGTGCCAGCAGTTACTCCGGCGGGGGGAGAGATACGCAGTATTTT	CASSYSGGGRDTQYF
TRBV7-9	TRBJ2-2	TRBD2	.	TGTGCCAGCGTAGGCGGGGGGGCTCGGACCGGGGAGCTGTTTTTT	CASVGGGARTGELFF
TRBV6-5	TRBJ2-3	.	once	TGTGCCAGCAGTTTGTCGGAGACAGATACGCAGTATTTT	CASSLSETDTQYF
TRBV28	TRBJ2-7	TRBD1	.	TGTGCCAGCAGTTTCTCCGGACAGGTGCTTTCCTACGAGCAGTACTTC	CASSFSGQVLSYEQYF
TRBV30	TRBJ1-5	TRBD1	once	TGTGCCTGGAGACCGGGACAGGGGCCCTGGCAGCCCCAGCATTTT	CAWRPGQGPWQPQHF
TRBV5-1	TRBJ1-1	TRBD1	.	TGCGCCAGCAGCCCTGGCCGCACAGGGGCAAACACTGAAGCTTTCTTT	CASSPGRTGANTEAFF
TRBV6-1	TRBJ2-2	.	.	TGTGCCAGCAGTTCCCGAGACACCAACACCGGGGAGCTGTTTTTT	CASSSRDTNTGELFF
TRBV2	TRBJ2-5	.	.	TGTGCCAGCAGTGAATGGTACAGCCAAGAGACCCAGTACTTC	CASSEWYSQETQYF
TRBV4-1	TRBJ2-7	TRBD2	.	TGCGCCAGCAGCCAAGTTGGGAGGGATCGACGGAGGACCTACGAGCAGTACTTC	CASSQVGRDRRRTYEQYF
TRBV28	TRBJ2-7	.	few	TGTGCCAGCAGTTTTCTAAACGAGCAGTACTTC	CASSFLNEQYF
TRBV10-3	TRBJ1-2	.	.	TGTGCCATCACCTTTAACAGTGGAGGGACCTATGGCTACACCTTC	CAITFNSGGTYGYTF
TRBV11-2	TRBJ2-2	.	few	TGTGCCAGCAGCTTCCCCAGGGAGGCGAGCACCGGGGAGCTGTTTTTT	CASSFPREASTGELFF
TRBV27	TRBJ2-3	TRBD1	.	TGTGCCAGCAGTTCCGGACAGGGCAGAGATACGCAGTATTTT	CASSSGQGRDTQYF
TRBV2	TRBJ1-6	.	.	TGTGCCAGCAGCCGCCCCCGGGACATCCCATCACCCCTCCACTTT	CASSRPRDIPSPLHF
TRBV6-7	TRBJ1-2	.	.	TGTGCCAGCAGTATCATCAAGGGAACTAGGATCTTC	CASSIIKGTRIF
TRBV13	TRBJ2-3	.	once	TGTGCCAGCAGCTTAGGACAGTTGCCAGATACGCAGTATTTT	CASSLGQLPDTQYF
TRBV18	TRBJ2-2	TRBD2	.	TGTGCCAGCTCACCGGGACTAAACACCGGGGAGCTGTTTTTT	CASSPGLNTGELFF
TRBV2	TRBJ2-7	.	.	TGTGCCAGCACAACAGACTCCTACGAGCAGTACTTC	CASTTDSYEQYF
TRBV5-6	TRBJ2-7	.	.	TGTGCCAGCAGCCCCAGAATGCGGGCGGCAGGGGCTACTGGAGAGCAGTACTTC	CASSPRMRAAGATGEQYF
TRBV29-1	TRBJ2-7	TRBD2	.	TGCAGCGTTGAAGATGGGAGGGCGGCCTACGAGCAGTACTTC	CSVEDGRAAYEQYF
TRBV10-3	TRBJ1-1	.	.	TGTGCCATCAGTGAGAGGGGCGGCAACACTGAAGCTTTCTTT	CAISERGGNTEAFF
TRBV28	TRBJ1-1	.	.	TGTGCCAGCAGCCCCGGGGAAGTGGACACTGAAGCTTTCTTT	CASSPGEVDTEAFF
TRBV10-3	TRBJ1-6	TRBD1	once	TGTGCCATCAGTACCGGGACAGGGAGGAATTCACCCCTCCACTTT	CAISTGTGRNSPLHF
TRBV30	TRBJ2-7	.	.	TGTGCCTGGACAACGTTTGACAGATCCTACGAGCAGTACTTC	CAWTTFDRSYEQYF
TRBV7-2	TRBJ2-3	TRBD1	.	TGTGCCAGCAGCTTGGGCAGGGGGTTAGATACGCAGTATTTT	CASSLGRGLDTQYF